This T cell receptor beta chain was observed in a study of STAT5B mutations in CD4+ large granular lymphocyte leukemia. Only one count was recorded for this clone. Its antigen is undetermined. Study processing details: A productive frequency of 2.59 x 10-5 was the lowest detectable. Clones were read by immunoSEQ multiplex PCR, and TCRdb kept only the in-frame ones, dropping some. The V and J calls and clone size were taken over from that table, and D and trimming were inferred from the DNA. The table includes 25,000 to 35,000 clones, around 71% detected once. The CDR3 totals 15 residues. V gave up 2 bases and J gave up 4 bases, with 11 bases separating them. Germline V CDR1 and CDR2: MNHEY, SMNVEV (reference sequence). The study, taken as a whole, reports: TRBV06-family usage was enriched in top patient clones (8/27) versus controls (2/35).

Input material: CD4+ T cells from blood buffy coats. The clonotype was recovered from a human donor in good health. V gene TRBV27 combines with J gene TRBJ2-2, with D perhaps matching TRBD1 or TRBD2 (6 bases each). The CDR3 DNA reads TGTGCCAGCAGTTTAGAACAGGGAGGCACCGGGGAGCTGTTTTTT. Amino acids: CASSLEQGGTGELFF.